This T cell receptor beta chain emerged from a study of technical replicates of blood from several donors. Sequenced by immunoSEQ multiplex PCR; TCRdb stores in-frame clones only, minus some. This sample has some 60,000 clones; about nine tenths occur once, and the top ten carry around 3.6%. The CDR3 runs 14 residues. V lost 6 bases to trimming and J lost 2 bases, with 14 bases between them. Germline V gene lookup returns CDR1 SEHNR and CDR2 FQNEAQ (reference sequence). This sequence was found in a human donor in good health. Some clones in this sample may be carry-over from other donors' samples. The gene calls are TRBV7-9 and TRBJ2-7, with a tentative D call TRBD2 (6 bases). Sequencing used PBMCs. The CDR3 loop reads CASSHSGKTYEQYF. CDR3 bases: TGTGCCAGCAGTCATAGCGGAAAAACCTACGAGCAGTACTTC.